This TCR beta chain was sequenced in a study of shared clonotypes between healthy human individuals. Study-level background: A couple of women and a few men aged 18 to 49 made up the donors. Each donor had three CD4 naive, three CD4 memory, two CD8 naive and one CD8 memory plate. Overall study results and limits: In this cohort, only blood was sampled, and tissue repertoires likely differ.

Terminally differentiated effector memory CD45RA+ cells were left out of the naive CD8 fraction, which was CD45RO-negative and positively selected for CCR7. Several immunoSEQ plates received, in even portions, the genomic DNA of each subset. Generated by immunoSEQ multiplex PCR, the TCRdb table keeps only in-frame clones and is missing some. Among around 1.9 million clones listed, about 92% were seen once. CDR1 SGHTA and CDR2 FQGNSA come from the germline V gene. V lost 5 bases and J lost 1, with 14 bases in between. This CDR3 is built from 15 residues. With respect to this clone: Its antigen remains unidentified.

This receptor was identified in a man aged 18-30 years in good health. Some clones in this sample may be carry-over from other donors' samples. The rearrangement joins TRBV7-2 to TRBJ1-2, with D possibly being TRBD1 (5 bases). Specimen: naive CD8+ T cells from PBMCs. The CDR3 protein is CASSPRQTFNYGYTF. CDR3 nucleotides: TGTGCCAGCAGCCCCAGACAGACCTTTAACTATGGCTACACCTTC.